The clone carrying this T cell receptor (beta chain) was recorded only once. The CDR3 consists of 14 residues. The J segment lost 4 bases and the V segment lost 5 bases, leaving 7 bases of the junction unmatched. Germline CDR1 reads KGHSH; CDR2 reads LQKENI. This record comes from a study of PD-L1 blockade in urothelial cancer. Specified time point: pretreatment peripheral blood. Data came from immunoSEQ multiplex PCR; TCRdb stores just in-frame clones and leaves some out. The sample holds 50,000 or so clones, roughly four fifths seen once. The receptor comes from a man aged 65 to 79 with urothelial cancer. The chain is built from TRBV18 and TRBJ1-2; TRBD1 matches at 7 bases. Specimen: PBMCs, collected around atezolizumab (anti-PD-L1) treatment. The CDR3 bases are TGTGCCAGCTCAATCTCGGACAGGCCCTATGGCTACACCTTC. This gives the protein CASSISDRPYGYTF.